This TCR beta chain was recorded in a study of OX40 agonist ivuxolimab in advanced cancers. Study summary: Patients were dosed intravenously with ivuxolimab at 0.01 to 10 mg/kg every 2 weeks.

Whole-study results and caveats: The antigens recognized by the expanded peripheral T cells, that is their antigen specificity, were not determined. Average numbers of expanded clones were greater in CD8+ T cells than in CD4+.

Remarks on this clone: Its target is unknown.

Patients who had autoimmune disease history or got systemic immunosuppression were left out. Trimming left V 3 bases short and J 7 bases short, with 12 bases between. Germline-derived CDR1 and CDR2 are KGHSH and LQKENI. This CDR3 contains 13 residues. Assay: immunoSEQ multiplex PCR; the TCRdb copy retains only in-frame clones and omits some. The sample lists 57,000 or so clones, around 84% occurring once. V is TRBV18 and J is TRBJ1-1, with TRBD1 as a possible D gene (5 bases). The clonotype comes from an adult with an advanced solid tumor such as melanoma, head and neck, liver or kidney cancer. The specimen was CD4+ or CD8+ T cells sorted from blood, collected in a trial of the OX40 agonist ivuxolimab. For the CDR3, the DNA is TGTGCCAGCTCACCCGGGGCGGGGAATGAAGCTTTCTTT. This codes for CASSPGAGNEAFF.